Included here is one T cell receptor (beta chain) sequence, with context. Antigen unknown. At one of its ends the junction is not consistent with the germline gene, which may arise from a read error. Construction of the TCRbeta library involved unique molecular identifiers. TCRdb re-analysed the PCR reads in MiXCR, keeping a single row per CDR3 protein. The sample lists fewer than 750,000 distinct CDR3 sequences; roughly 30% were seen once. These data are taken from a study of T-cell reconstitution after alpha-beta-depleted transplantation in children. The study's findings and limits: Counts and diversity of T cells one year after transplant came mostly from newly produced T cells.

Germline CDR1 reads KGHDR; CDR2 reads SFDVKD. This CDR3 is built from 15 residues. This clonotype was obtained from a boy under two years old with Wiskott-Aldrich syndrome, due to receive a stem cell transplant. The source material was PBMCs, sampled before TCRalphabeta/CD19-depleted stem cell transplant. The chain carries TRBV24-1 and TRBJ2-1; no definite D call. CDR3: CATSDLAQNYNEHFF. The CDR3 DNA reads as TGTGCCACCAGTGATTTAGCGCAGAACTACAATGAGCATTTCTTC.